This T cell receptor (beta chain) is drawn from a study of Ad26.COV2.S vaccination and SARS-CoV-2 variants. Study background: The authors gave Ad26.COV2.S intramuscularly, either once or twice 56 days apart. Regarding the study as a whole: Breadth and depth estimates from TCRs may understate total T cell responses.

Specified treatment: some 19 received Ad26.COV2.S at low or high dose, single or two shots; roughly five received placebo; per-sample allocation not given. It was on day 63 after the first vaccine or placebo injection that samples were taken. Ad26 vector vaccine expressed Wuhan-strain SARS-CoV-2 spike. Concerning this clone itself: No antigen is known for it.

The V segment lost 5 bases and the J segment 3 bases; nucleotides outside the gene matches: 11. Germline CDR1 is LNHDA and CDR2 is SQIVND (reference sequence). The CDR3 totals 16 residues. Method: immunoSEQ multiplex PCR; TCRdb's copy keeps in-frame clones and lacks some. The profile shows about 350,000 clones, less than 90% of them singletons. The specimen was peripheral blood, collected in a trial of Ad26.COV2.S vaccine versus placebo. The TCR was taken from a person between 18 and 65 years old who received the Ad26.COV2.S COVID-19 vaccine or a placebo. The chain couples TRBV19 to TRBJ2-7; 9 nucleotides agree with TRBD1. CDR3 sequence (DNA): TGTGCCAGTAGTCCTCGGACAGGGGTATTGGGCTACGAGCAGTACTTC. It yields the protein CASSPRTGVLGYEQYF.